This T cell receptor (beta chain) was obtained from a study of patients and donors after allogeneic stem cell transplantation. TCRdb redid the calling of the RT-PCR reads with MiXCR, one entry per CDR3 protein. The sample lists roughly 200,000 distinct CDR3 sequences, roughly 40% occurring once. This clonotype was counted a few times. V was pared by 4 bases and J by 11 bases, with 8 bases between. Germline-derived CDR1 and CDR2 are SQVTM and ANQGSEA. The CDR3 has 9 amino acids. This clonotype originated in a human donor who was either an allogeneic HSCT recipient or a stem cell or donor lymphocyte infusion donor (not recorded which). It is not recorded whose cells these are; they may come from a transplant donor. The specimen was blood, either unsorted or a sorted T cell fraction (not recorded which). This chain connects TRBV29-1 to TRBJ1-2; no clear D gene. CDR3 residues: CSVGPSYTF. CDR3 bases: TGCAGCGTTGGGCCTTCATACACCTTC.